This T cell receptor (beta chain) was sequenced during a study of shared T cell receptors in the human thymus (dated by TCRdb to 2020 to 2022). Concerning the study at large: The study examined how the human thymus generates shared, self-reactive T-cell receptor alpha chains.

The CDR3 goes from the cysteine to the phenylalanine over 16 residues. Left in the record is the CDR3 DNA by itself, 48 bases read in frame from the first base. The germline V end is reduced by 5 bases and the J end by 6 bases; junction bases left unmatched: 14. The germline V gene supplies CDR1 SGHAT and CDR2 FQNNGV. The method was the immunoSEQ multiplex PCR assay. The immuneACCESS repertoire file appears here via TCRdb, limited to in-frame rearrangements. These files lack a portion of the clones; in checked studies, under half of the deficit traces to unresolved V genes, and the cause of the others is not known. Within this sample are 640,000 or so clones, with approximately 89% of them counted one time only. The top ten clonotypes cover 0.009% to 0.0095% of the sample. With respect to this clone: Its antigen is still unknown. No much larger clone exists at a distance of one base, and base qualities are not known.

The same sample was also studied in work on human thymus T cells. The second study's authors report: The donors were immunologically healthy infants in Finland who had open corrective cardiac surgery for congenital heart defects. Thymus tissue was collected as surgical resects that were removed during corrective cardiac surgery. Both the thymic and the peripheral blood repertoires appeared to show biased V and J gene segment usage. Highly overlapping thymic TCR repertoires among unrelated individuals were reported in the related research. TCR alpha and beta repertoires from roughly eight infant thymus samples and four related peripheral blood samples were characterized in the study. The infant donors were about 6 to 244 days old, and the cohort included five or six males and two females. Thymocytes were freed from the tissue by mechanical means and kept at -70 degrees C as pellets of 10-30 million cells. A QIAsymphony instrument was used to extract genomic DNA from frozen cell pellets. The immunoSEQ multiplex PCR assay was used to amplify the TCRB and TCRAD loci from a standardized amount of quality-controlled genomic DNA. The amplicons spanned the V(D)J region and were long enough to cover the CDR3 and allow V and J genes to be identified. Through the commercial immunoSEQ service, the amplicons were sequenced on an Illumina platform. Corrections for primer bias and sequencing errors followed previously described methods, while TCRAD and TCRB definitions were based on the IMGT database. The repertoires were analysed using immunoSEQ Analyzer 3.0 and VDJTools for basic statistics, V/J segment usage, diversity estimates, rarefaction and pairwise overlap. To estimate diversity, the Chao1, ChaoE, Efron-Thisted, Shannon and inverse Simpson indices were applied, and diversity was also estimated on datasets down-sampled to the smallest sample. Repertoire overlap used strict matching of CDR3 nucleotide sequence, V gene and J gene, with Jaccard-based multidimensional scaling clustering. Thymus samples yielded on average approximately 800,000 unique TCRB clonotypes, compared with 80,000 to 85,000 from blood samples.

The TCR originated in a boy less than two years old with a congenital heart defect. Donor details come from another sample of the same person, matched by shared clones. The chain is made from TRBV11-2 and TRBJ1-2, and 8 bases in between align with TRBD1. Material for sequencing was thymocytes. CDR3 sequence: CASSLSHPGQVHGYTF. The base sequence is TGTGCCAGCAGCCTTAGCCACCCGGGACAGGTCCATGGCTACACCTTC.